These 22 T cell receptor beta chains originate from one sample sequenced in a study of CD8 T cells in ankylosing spondylitis (dated by TCRdb to 2016 to 2017). The investigation overall reported the following: A TCR beta motif made up of several highly homologous amino acid variants appeared to be characteristic of blood from ankylosing spondylitis patients.

The library was produced with 5' RACE. Sequencing instrument: Illumina HiSeq 2500. TCRdb reran the public reads through fastp at Q25 and MiXCR, keeping productive beta chains. Entries are consolidated by CDR3 protein sequence, retaining the most common genes and DNA. Present in this sample are about 90,000 distinct CDR3 sequences, approximately 8.9% of which were seen just once. The ten largest clones represent approximately 30% of the sample. Their antigen targets remain unknown. Sequencing input: blood, either unsorted or a sorted T cell fraction (not recorded which). The source of these receptors is a male donor with ankylosing spondylitis.

This clonotype was recorded many times. V and J are TRBV7-9 and TRBJ1-3, with D unclear. Germline V gene sequence: CDR1 SEHNR, CDR2 FQNEAQ (reference sequence). V was clipped by 5 bases and J by 1 base, with 9 bases between them. The CDR3 has 14 residues. The CDR3 protein is CASSAVGSGNTIYF. In nucleotides, the CDR3 is TGTGCCAGCAGCGCGGTAGGATCTGGAAACACCATATATTTT. Full variable domain (outside the CDR3, taken from reference TRBV7-9 and TRBJ1-3): DTGVSQNPRHKITKRGQNVTFRCDPISEHNRLYWYRQTLGQGPEFLTYFQNEAQLEKSRLLSDRFSAERPKGSFSTLEIQRTEQGDSAMYLCASSAVGSGNTIYFGEGSWLTVV.

The CDR3 is CASSFHTGQGDYGYTF. The CDR3 coding sequence is TGTGCCAGCAGCTTCCACACGGGACAGGGTGACTATGGCTACACCTTC. This rearrangement joins TRBV11-2 to TRBJ1-2; 9 nucleotides match TRBD1. The trim removed 3 bases at V and 3 bases at J, leaving 8 bases unmatched. Germline V gene lookup returns CDR1 SGHAT and CDR2 FQNNGV. CDR3 length: 16 amino acids.

This clonotype was counted between two and nine times. The chain carries TRBV7-6 and TRBJ2-5; possible D gene TRBD2, 6 bases. Per germline, CDR1 SGHVS and CDR2 FNYEAQ. The CDR3 runs to 15 residues. The V end lost 1 base, the J end lost 5 bases, and 14 bases lay between the germline ends. The CDR3 nucleotides are TGTGCCAGCAGCTTAGTGGGGGGTATTCGGGAGACCCAGTACTTC. Translation: CASSLVGGIRETQYF.

In its sample, this clonotype was seen many times. This sequence joins TRBV7-9 and TRBJ2-5; 8 bases align to TRBD2. The V gene end was trimmed by 3 bases and the J gene end by 1 base; junction bases not matched to a gene: 4. The CDR3 sequence is 15 residues long. The germline gives CDR1 SEHNR, CDR2 FQNEAQ (reference sequence). Here the CDR3 reads CASSFPLAAQETQYF. The CDR3 DNA reads TGTGCCAGCAGCTTCCCACTAGCGGCCCAAGAGACCCAGTACTTC.

This clonotype occurred a few times. The V gene is TRBV12-3 or TRBV12-4, the J gene TRBJ1-2; D is unclear. The CDR3 runs to 15 residues. Trimming pared 2 bases from V and 4 bases from J, leaving 14 bases between. In DNA form, the CDR3 reads TGTGCCAGCAGTTTAAACCCCCCCGATGGCTATGGCTACACCTTC. Translating gives CASSLNPPDGYGYTF.

This clonotype came up many times. The rearrangement joins TRBV6-6 to TRBJ1-2; 9 bases agree with TRBD1. This CDR3 has 13 amino acids. Germline lookup yields CDR1 MNHNY and CDR2 SVGAGI (reference sequence). The ends lost 8 bases at V and 6 bases at J; junction bases unmatched: 7. In DNA form, the CDR3 reads TGTGCCAGCGTGGACAGGGGCGTGGATGGCTACACCTTC. It encodes CASVDRGVDGYTF.

At least ten counts were recorded for this clonotype. The chain links TRBV24-1 to TRBJ2-2; 8 positions match TRBD1. Losses at the gene ends were 9 bases for V and 4 bases for J; bases not matched to a gene: 6. Germline lookup yields CDR1 KGHDR and CDR2 SFDVKD. The CDR3 runs to 14 residues. The CDR3 here is CATGGQVGTGELFF. The CDR3 region has the DNA TGTGCCACCGGGGGACAGGTGGGCACCGGGGAGCTGTTTTTT.

Only a few counts were recorded for this clonotype. The CDR3 DNA sequence: TGTGCCAGCAGCCCAGGACAGTCGACCTACGAGCAGTACGTC. This translates into CASSPGQSTYEQYV. The chain links TRBV9 to TRBJ2-7, with D perhaps matching TRBD1 (6 bases). Per the germline V gene, CDR1 is SGDLS and CDR2 is YYNGEE. V lost 4 bases and J lost 2, with 13 bases in between. The length of the CDR3 is 14 residues.

This clonotype was picked up a small number of times. The chain joins TRBV6-1 to TRBJ1-1; 9 bases agree with TRBD1. Germline V gene lookup returns CDR1 MNHNS and CDR2 SASEGT. J lost 3 bases, V lost 6 bases, and 5 bases had no gene match. The CDR3 spans 14 residues. The CDR3 coding sequence is TGTGCCAGCAGAACAGGGGGCTCTTACACTGAAGCTTTCTTT. Translation gives CASRTGGSYTEAFF.

In its sample, this clonotype was seen once. The rearrangement uses TRBV11-2 and TRBJ2-7; no reliable D call. Germline V gene sequence: CDR1 SGHAT, CDR2 FQNNGV. This CDR3 is 14 amino acids long. Trimming removed 6 bases from V and 5 bases from J, with 17 bases in between. The CDR3 loop reads CASSRVGNRDEQYF. The DNA for the CDR3 is TGTGCCAGCAGTCGAGTTGGTAATAGGGACGAGCAGTACTTC.

Regarding this clonotype: It is likely a read error, because the conserved phenylalanine at the end of the CDR3 is missing. The chain uses TRBV12-3 or TRBV12-4 and TRBJ2-5; 8 nucleotides agree with TRBD1. After removal of 7 bases from V and 5 bases from J, the junction contained 9 bases not matched to a gene. The CDR3 spans 14 residues. CDR3 protein: CASTRDRGGETQYL. The CDR3 DNA reads TGTGCCAGCACCCGTGACAGGGGCGGTGAGACCCAGTACTTG.

The chain is built from TRBV24-1 and TRBJ2-1; no clear D gene. Germline V gene lookup returns CDR1 KGHDR and CDR2 SFDVKD. This CDR3 has 14 amino acids. V dropped 3 bases and J dropped 5 bases, with 10 bases sitting between them. The CDR3 region has the DNA TGTGCCACCAGTGATGAGTTTACGAACAATGAGCAGTTCTTC. As protein: CATSDEFTNNEQFF.

Only a few counts were recorded for this clonotype. The chain employs TRBV15 and TRBJ1-6, with D unresolved. V dropped 6 bases and J dropped 0 bases, with 12 bases sitting between them. The germline gives CDR1 LNHNV, CDR2 YYDKDF (reference sequence). This CDR3 region has 16 residues. The CDR3 sequence is CATRMGSSSYNSPLHF. The CDR3 nucleotides are TGTGCCACCAGAATGGGCTCTAGCTCCTATAATTCACCCCTCCACTTT. Full variable domain (rest looked up from reference TRBV15 and TRBJ1-6): DAMVIQNPRYQVTQFGKPVTLSCSQTLNHNVMYWYQQKSSQAPKLLFHYYDKDFNNEADTPDNFQSRRPNTSFCFLDIRSPGLGDTAMYLCATRMGSSSYNSPLHFGNGTRLTVT.

In this sample, this clonotype turned up a few times. The chain joins TRBV11-2 to TRBJ2-3; D gene ambiguous. Between the trimmed V and J ends, which lost 2 bases and 4 bases, there was a span of 13 bases. The CDR3 length is 15 residues. The V gene's germline CDR1 is SGHAT and CDR2 FQNNGV. CDR3 nucleotide sequence: TGTGCCAGCAGCTTAAGCCCCCGAGGTGCAGATACGCAGTATTTT. Its translation is CASSLSPRGADTQYF.

In its sample, this clonotype was seen many times. The chain recombines TRBV6-5 with TRBJ2-3; 10 nucleotides match TRBD2. This CDR3 comprises 14 residues. With V trimmed by 4 bases and J by 4 bases, 2 bases remained unmatched. Germline V gene data show CDR1 as MNHEY and CDR2 as SVGAGI. The CDR3 sequence is CASSWLAGADTQYF. CDR3 coding DNA: TGTGCCAGCAGTTGGCTAGCGGGGGCAGATACGCAGTATTTT.

This clonotype was recorded a few times. V and J are TRBV27 and TRBJ1-2, with 10 bases lining up with TRBD1. The CDR3 totals 14 residues. The germline CDR1 and CDR2 sequences are MNHEY and SMNVEV (reference sequence). After removal of 4 bases from V and 8 bases from J, the junction contained 7 bases not matched to a gene. The CDR3 loop is CASSWGGTGVGYTF. For the CDR3, the DNA is TGTGCCAGCAGTTGGGGCGGGACAGGGGTCGGCTACACCTTC.

This clonotype appeared many times. The V gene is TRBV29-1, the J gene TRBJ2-7; D gene uncertain. Trimming cost V 5 bases and J 0 bases, with 11 bases left between them. The germline V gene has CDR1 SQVTM and CDR2 ANQGSEA. The CDR3 extends over 13 amino acids. CDR3 in amino acids: CSVRTVNSYEQYV. The CDR3 DNA follows: TGCAGCGTTCGCACAGTAAACTCCTACGAGCAGTACGTC.

The chain combines TRBV19 with TRBJ2-5, with a weak D call TRBD1 (5 bases). This CDR3 contains 15 residues. Trimming took off 6 bases at V and 1 base at J, with 15 bases between the two ends. CDR1 is LNHDA and CDR2 is SQIVND in the germline V gene (reference sequence). The CDR3 region is CASSSTSGFQETQYF. The CDR3 nucleotides are TGTGCCAGTAGCTCCACCTCAGGGTTCCAAGAGACCCAGTACTTC.

This clonotype showed up just once. The rearrangement links TRBV27 to TRBJ2-7; 8 nucleotides agree with TRBD1. The trim removed 7 bases at V and 1 base at J, leaving 18 bases unmatched. Germline CDR1 reads MNHEY; CDR2 reads SMNVEV (reference sequence). The CDR3 covers 18 residues. The CDR3 DNA reads as TGTGCCAGCACCCAATATCGGGACAGGCCGTCGTCTTCCTACGAGCAGTACTTC. Residues: CASTQYRDRPSSSYEQYF.

This clonotype was counted many times. The chain combines TRBV9 with TRBJ2-1; 8 bases map to TRBD1. Germline CDR1 reads SGDLS; CDR2 reads YYNGEE. The CDR3 covers 16 residues. V was clipped by 1 base and J by 9 bases; unmatched bases: 12. The DNA for the CDR3 is TGTGCCAGCAGCGTACCACAGGGGGTAGGAGCAAGTGAGCAGTTCTTC. Its translation: CASSVPQGVGASEQFF.

This clonotype was counted ten times or more. J is TRBJ1-6 and V is TRBV27; 9 bases fit TRBD1. The CDR3 runs 14 residues. Germline values: CDR1 MNHEY, CDR2 SMNVEV (reference sequence). The trim removed 4 bases at V and 10 bases at J, leaving 5 bases unmatched. The CDR3 sequence: CASSSNRGHSPLHF. CDR3 in DNA: TGTGCCAGCAGTTCCAACAGGGGGCACTCACCCCTCCACTTT.

This clonotype was seen ten or more times. This rearrangement joins TRBV6-2 or TRBV6-3 to TRBJ2-7; no clear D. The V gene lost 6 bases and the J gene lost 4 bases, with 19 bases spanning the gap. The CDR3 is 15 residues long. Per the germline V gene, CDR1 is MNHEY and CDR2 is SVGEGT. The CDR3 is CASRPIQDPSYEQYF. In nucleotides, the CDR3 is TGTGCCAGCAGACCCATCCAGGACCCGAGTTACGAGCAGTACTTC.